The 20 T cell receptor beta chains presented below share a single source sample, sequenced in a study of blood T cell repertoires in COVID-19. Data came from immunoSEQ multiplex PCR; TCRdb stores just in-frame clones and leaves some out. This table holds about 270,000 clones, over 75% found once. Sequencing was performed on PBMCs or T cells enriched from blood (not recorded which). The receptors stem from a woman aged 45 to 65 with acute COVID-19.

The chain is built from TRBV5-1 and TRBJ2-4; TRBD1 matches at 10 bases. This CDR3 comprises 16 residues. V was pared by 3 bases and J by 0 bases, with 3 bases of the junction left unmatched. Per the germline V gene, CDR1 is SGHRS and CDR2 is YFSETQ. CDR3: CASSSGQGGAKNIQYF. The CDR3, as DNA: TGCGCCAGCAGCTCCGGACAGGGGGGAGCCAAAAACATTCAGTACTTC.

The CDR3 protein is CASSSGQVNTEAFF. CDR3 sequence (DNA): TGTGCCAGCAGCTCGGGACAGGTGAACACTGAAGCTTTCTTT. The chain employs TRBV11-3 and TRBJ1-1; 8 nucleotides line up with TRBD1. Trimming at V came to 4 bases and at J to 0 bases, leaving 1 base not matched to a gene. CDR3 length: 14 residues. The germline CDR1 and CDR2 sequences are SGHNT and YENEEA.

The gene calls are TRBV27 and TRBJ2-7; the match to TRBD1 covers 8 bases. Trimming cost V 7 bases and J 8 bases; bases outside gene matches: 10. The CDR3 is 13 residues long. Germline loops: CDR1 MNHEY, CDR2 SMNVEV (reference sequence). In nucleotides, the CDR3 is TGTGCCAGCAAACCAGGACAGGGTTTTAAGCAGTACTTC. Protein: CASKPGQGFKQYF.

The rearrangement uses TRBV4-1 and TRBJ2-1; D perhaps matches TRBD1 (6 bases). CDR1 MGHRA and CDR2 YSYEKL come from the germline V gene. Trimming removed 0 bases from V and 0 bases from J, with 15 bases in between. The CDR3 has 18 amino acids. The CDR3 protein is CASSQDIGTLSSYNEQFF. Written as DNA, the CDR3 is TGCGCCAGCAGCCAAGATATAGGGACACTTAGCTCCTACAATGAGCAGTTCTTC.

The V call is TRBV20-1, the J call TRBJ2-1, with 7 positions matching TRBD1. The CDR3 length is 13 residues. Germline V gives CDR1 DFQATT, CDR2 SNEGSKA (reference sequence). Trimming took 3 bases from V and 9 from J; bases not matched to a gene: 8. The CDR3 bases are TGCAGTGCTAGTTTGAGGGCAGGGGGTGAGCAGTTCTTC. Translation: CSASLRAGGEQFF.

This sequence joins TRBV5-1 and TRBJ2-7, with 7 bases fitting TRBD2. The CDR3 is 15 residues long. The V and J ends lost 0 bases and 4 bases, in that order; junction bases with no gene match: 7. The V gene's germline CDR1 is SGHRS and CDR2 YFSETQ. The DNA of the CDR3 is TGCGCCAGCAGCTTGGGTAGTCTAGCGGAGTACGAGCAGTACTTC. Its protein is CASSLGSLAEYEQYF. The whole variable domain, remainder taken from reference TRBV5-1 and TRBJ2-7, is KAGVTQTPRYLIKTRGQQVTLSCSPISGHRSVSWYQQTPGQGLQFLFEYFSETQRNKGNFPGRFSGRQFSNSRSEMNVSTLELGDSALYLCASSLGSLAEYEQYFGPGTRLTVT.

The chain employs TRBV6-5 and TRBJ1-1, with D tentatively TRBD1 (6 bases). The germline V gene has CDR1 MNHEY and CDR2 SVGAGI. The CDR3 consists of 13 residues. Trimming shortened V by 4 bases and J by 3 bases, and 9 bases separated the two germline ends. The CDR3 DNA follows: TGTGCCAGCAGTTGGGACAAGTACACTGAAGCTTTCTTT. It is translated as CASSWDKYTEAFF.

This chain links TRBV10-3 with TRBJ1-1; no reliable D call. Trimming left V 5 bases short and J 4 bases short, with 11 bases between. Germline CDR1 ENHRY, CDR2 SYGVKD. The CDR3 extends over 13 amino acids. CDR3 in amino acids: CAISPASGTEAFF. The DNA of the CDR3 is TGTGCCATCAGTCCTGCGTCGGGCACTGAAGCTTTCTTT.

This clone was observed once. The V and J genes are TRBV5-8 and TRBJ2-6; D is unclear. V was trimmed by 1 base and J by 1 base, leaving 15 bases between them. Germline CDR1 is SGHTS and CDR2 is YDEGEE. The length of the CDR3 is 18 residues. Written as DNA, the CDR3 is TGTGCCAGCAGCTTGTATGCCCTCACGGGTTCTGGGGCCAACGTCCTGACTTTC. Translating it yields CASSLYALTGSGANVLTF.

The chain has TRBV2 and TRBJ1-6, with a possible D match to TRBD1 (5 bases). This CDR3 comprises 16 residues. The V end lost 8 bases, the J end lost 6 bases, and 20 bases lay between the germline ends. CDR1 SNHLY and CDR2 FYNNEI come from the germline V gene. Written as DNA, the CDR3 is TGTGCCAGCCTACCAGACAGCTCCCGGGCTAATTCACCCCTCCACTTT. Protein sequence: CASLPDSSRANSPLHF.

Written as DNA, the CDR3 is TGTGCCACCAGCAGAGGGACTAGCGGGGGGGCCGCGGAGACCCAGTACTTC. Protein: CATSRGTSGGAAETQYF. This chain uses TRBV15 with TRBJ2-5; 15 bases match TRBD2. The CDR3 runs to 17 residues. Germline CDR1 reads LNHNV; CDR2 reads YYDKDF (reference sequence). V lost 1 base to trimming and J lost 5 bases; unmatched junction nucleotides: 5.

This clone was counted at least ten times. This rearrangement joins TRBV6-5 to TRBJ1-1, with D hard to call. This CDR3 is built from 14 residues. Trimming stripped 0 bases from V and 3 bases from J, with 8 bases between. The germline gives CDR1 MNHEY, CDR2 SVGAGI. This CDR3 is CASSYSSVDTEAFF. The CDR3 DNA reads as TGTGCCAGCAGTTACTCGAGCGTAGACACTGAAGCTTTCTTT.

The chain has TRBV9 and TRBJ1-1; TRBD1 matches at 8 bases. V dropped 0 bases and J dropped 3; count of bases not matched to a gene: 1. CDR1 and CDR2 from the germline V gene are SGDLS and YYNGEE. The CDR3 extends over 14 amino acids. The CDR3 region is CASSVADRDTEAFF. The CDR3 nucleotides are TGTGCCAGCAGCGTAGCGGACAGGGACACTGAAGCTTTCTTT.

The chain carries TRBV19 and TRBJ1-5; TRBD1 matches 8 bases. CDR1 and CDR2 from the germline V gene are LNHDA and SQIVND (reference sequence). The CDR3 sequence is 17 residues long. The trim removed 7 bases at V and 2 bases at J, leaving 13 bases unmatched. CDR3 bases: TGTGCCAGTACCCTAAGCCAGGGGGCGCGGGGCAATCAGCCCCAGCATTTT. As protein: CASTLSQGARGNQPQHF.

The rearrangement uses TRBV7-8 and TRBJ1-1; D is uncertain. Per germline, CDR1 SGHVS and CDR2 FQNEAQ. The ends were cut back, 0 bases at V and 5 bases at J, with 13 bases in the middle. This CDR3 is 15 amino acids long. CDR3 amino acids: CASSLAVRATTEAFF. Written as DNA, the CDR3 is TGTGCCAGCAGCTTAGCCGTGAGGGCGACGACTGAAGCTTTCTTT. Drawing the rest from reference TRBV7-8 and TRBJ1-1, the complete variable domain is GAGVSQSPRYKVAKRGQDVALRCDPISGHVSLFWYQQALGQGPEFLTYFQNEAQLDKSGLPSDRFFAERPEGSVSTLKIQRTQQEDSAVYLCASSLAVRATTEAFFGQGTRLTVV.

The rearrangement links TRBV9 to TRBJ2-5; 10 bases are shared with TRBD1. The CDR3 runs to 15 residues. Unmatched junction bases numbered 4, after V lost 0 bases and J lost 5 bases. From germline, CDR1 is SGDLS and CDR2 YYNGEE. The DNA of the CDR3 is TGTGCCAGCAGCGTAGCTGGGACAGGGGCCGAGACCCAGTACTTC. The encoded protein is CASSVAGTGAETQYF.

The CDR3 region has the DNA TGTGCCAGCAGGCCACGAGGTGTAAGCACAGATACGCAGTATTTT. Protein sequence: CASRPRGVSTDTQYF. The chain employs TRBV6-5 and TRBJ2-3; D is unresolved. The CDR3 runs to 15 residues. Germline CDR1 and CDR2: MNHEY and SVGAGI. V lost 6 bases, J lost 0 bases, and 13 bases lay in between.

The genes are TRBV11-2 and TRBJ1-5; 7 nucleotides line up with TRBD1. With V trimmed by 4 bases and J by 11 bases, 8 bases remained unmatched. CDR3 length equals 13 residues. Looked up from germline, CDR1 is SGHAT and CDR2 is FQNNGV. CDR3 loop: CASSSTGSRTQHF. CDR3 coding DNA: TGTGCCAGCAGCTCGACAGGGTCAAGGACCCAGCATTTT. The whole variable domain, filled in from reference TRBV11-2 and TRBJ1-5, reads EAGVAQSPRYKIIEKRQSVAFWCNPISGHATLYWYQQILGQGPKLLIQFQNNGVVDDSQLPKDRFSAERLKGVDSTLKIQPAKLEDSAVYLCASSSTGSRTQHFGDGTRLSIL.

The rearrangement uses TRBV5-1 and TRBJ2-7, with no clear D. CDR3 length: 14 amino acids. The ends were cut back, 4 bases at V and 0 bases at J, with 11 bases in the middle. The germline V gene encodes CDR1 SGHRS and CDR2 YFSETQ. CDR3 sequence: CASSLQSSSYEQYF. In DNA form, the CDR3 reads TGCGCCAGCAGCCTCCAATCTAGCTCCTACGAGCAGTACTTC.

V usage is TRBV5-6 and J usage is TRBJ1-4; TRBD1 matches 7 bases. Unmatched junction bases numbered 8, after V lost 5 bases and J lost 4 bases. This CDR3 comprises 15 residues. CDR1 and CDR2 from the germline V gene are SGHDT and YYEEEE. In nucleotides, the CDR3 is TGTGCCAGCAGGTACAGGGGAGCGGGTAATGAAAAACTGTTTTTT. Translating it yields CASRYRGAGNEKLFF.